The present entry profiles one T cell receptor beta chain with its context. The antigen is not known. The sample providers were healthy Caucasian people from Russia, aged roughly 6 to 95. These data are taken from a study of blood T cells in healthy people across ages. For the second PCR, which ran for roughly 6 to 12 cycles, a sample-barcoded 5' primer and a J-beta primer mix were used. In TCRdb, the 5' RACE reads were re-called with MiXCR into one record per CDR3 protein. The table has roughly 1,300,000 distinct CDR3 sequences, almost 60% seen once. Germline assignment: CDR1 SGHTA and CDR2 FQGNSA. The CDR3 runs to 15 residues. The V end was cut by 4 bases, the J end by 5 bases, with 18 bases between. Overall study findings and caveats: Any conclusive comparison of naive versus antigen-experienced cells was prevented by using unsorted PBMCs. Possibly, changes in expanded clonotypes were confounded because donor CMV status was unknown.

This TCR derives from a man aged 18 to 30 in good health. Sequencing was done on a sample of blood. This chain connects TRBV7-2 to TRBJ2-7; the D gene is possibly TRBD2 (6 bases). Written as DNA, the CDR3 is TGTGCCAGCAGCTCCCCGGGACTGGTTAAGCACGAGCAGTACTTC. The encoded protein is CASSSPGLVKHEQYF.